This T cell receptor (beta chain) was retrieved from a study of blood T cell repertoires in COVID-19 (dated by TCRdb to 2020 to 2021). Regarding the research as a whole: Samples covering the acute and convalescent phases of COVID-19 were provided by collaborators in the United States, Italy and Spain. The material from the prospective study consisted of cDNA or gDNA derived from T cells, B-cell-depleted T cells, or PBMCs. Deeply sampled blood TCRbeta repertoires from subjects exposed to, actively infected with, or recovered from COVID-19 were included in the dataset. A freely available public database, intended as a resource for researchers studying the immune response to SARS-CoV-2, is where the repertoires were released. The samples were drawn from the first 160 participants of the ongoing ImmuneRACE study and from 1,200 or so subjects provided by 6 global collaborators. Sample metadata almost always included a de-identified subject ID, COVID-19 status, age in years and sex. Where available, HLA class I and class II types were obtained from metadata supplied by the sample provider rather than from assay-based typing.

Another Seattle source contributed samples from volunteer blood donors who had recovered from COVID-19. Whole blood was collected in K2EDTA tubes by collaborating institutions according to the institutions' own protocols. Collaborator samples were shipped for TCRbeta analysis as frozen whole blood, isolated PBMCs, or DNA extracted from either sample type. Points on this clone: It lacks a known antigen. No per-base quality is available; no much larger clone lies one base away.

TCRbeta CDR3 regions were amplified from genomic DNA by means of the immunoSEQ Assay, a bias-controlled multiplex PCR. On the study's bioinformatics: The number of nucleated cells in each sample was estimated from the amplification of reference gene primers within the assay. Sequence reads were collapsed and filtered to measure the absolute abundance of every unique TCRbeta CDR3 rearrangement. For each sample, productive Simpson clonality was calculated by taking the square root of Simpson's diversity index across productive rearrangements. TCRdb re-hosts the immuneACCESS table, in-frame sequences only. Its copies lack some clones; in the studies checked, an unresolved V gene accounts for under half of them, and the cause for the rest is not known. That table is the source of V, J and clone size, and D and trimming were worked out from the DNA. For this sample the table gives about 260,000 clones, of which about four fifths were detected only once. The ten largest clones take up over 8.5% of the sample.

From the cysteine up to the phenylalanine, the CDR3 has a length of 18 residues. Just CDR3 DNA is preserved here, 54 bases in frame from base 1. Trimming leaves V shorter by 0 bases and J shorter by 4 bases, with the junction holding 13 bases beyond the gene matches. The germline V gene encodes CDR1 SQVTM and CDR2 ANQGSEA. Study-level results and caveats: Clinical and demographic metadata were provided uncurated, with the amount varying by source and participant.

The sequence was collected from a woman between 50 and 59 years old who had recovered from COVID-19. The chain couples TRBV29-1 to TRBJ2-3; 10 central nucleotides agree with TRBD2. The sequencing input was peripheral blood. The CDR3 loop reads CSVEDWGESGRASDTQYF. DNA sequence: TGCAGCGTTGAAGATTGGGGAGAGAGCGGGAGGGCCTCAGATACGCAGTATTTT.